This TCR beta chain derives from a study of PD-1 blockade in mismatch repair-deficient tumors. Overall study context: Patients had approximately 11 mismatch repair-deficient cancer types and were previously treated and progressing.

TCRdb's copy holds only in-frame clones and misses some; the assay was immunoSEQ multiplex PCR. The sample lists around 49,000 clones, 70% to 85% occurring once. Study-wide findings and caveats: After pembrolizumab, tumor-resident clones rose rapidly, then generally contracted before radiologic responses.

This clone turned up a few times. Its specificity is not known. CDR3 length equals 17 residues. The germline V gene encodes CDR1 MNHEY and CDR2 SMNVEV (reference sequence). V was shortened by 7 bases and J by 4 bases, with 24 bases between the two germline ends. This TCR was recovered from an adult with mismatch repair-deficient cancer. The material sequenced was PBMCs, taken before pembrolizumab treatment. The chain has TRBV27 and TRBJ2-3; D is tentatively TRBD1 or TRBD2 (5 bases each). CDR3 nucleotides: TGTGCCAGCATCGGAATAGCTGGTATGAGGGGTGCAGATACGCAGTATTTT. It translates to CASIGIAGMRGADTQYF.